The next 4 T cell receptor beta chains were all read from a single sample in a study of T cell repertoires in cytomegalovirus infection. TCRdb analysed the reads with MiXCR anew, one entry per CDR3 protein. The table has approximately 730,000 distinct CDR3 sequences, 25% to 30% seen once. No antigens are known for them. The sequences come from cultured CD8+ T cells from PBMCs, collected from culture after CMV antigen stimulation. All receptors come from a human donor in good health (CMV status not recorded). Some clones in this sample may be carry-over from other donors' samples.

The V gene is TRBV27, the J gene TRBJ1-6, with 7 bases fitting TRBD1. Unmatched junction bases numbered 7, after V lost 6 bases and J lost 5 bases. Looked up from germline, CDR1 is MNHEY and CDR2 is SMNVEV (reference sequence). CDR3 size: 15 residues. The CDR3: CASRGTGVDNSPLHF. In DNA form, the CDR3 reads TGTGCCAGCAGAGGTACAGGGGTCGATAATTCACCCCTCCACTTT.

The chain has TRBV7-9 and TRBJ2-3; 8 bases map to TRBD2. The CDR3 has 15 amino acids. J gave up 2 bases and V 6 bases, and 7 bases lay outside the gene matches. CDR1 and CDR2 (germline): SEHNR, FQNEAQ (reference sequence). In DNA, the CDR3 is TGTGCCAGCAGTCTTAGCGGGGAGCCCACAGATACGCAGTATTTT. Amino acid sequence: CASSLSGEPTDTQYF.

In this sample, this clonotype turned up a few times. This sequence joins TRBV10-3 and TRBJ2-7; 11 positions agree with TRBD2. The V segment lost 4 bases and the J segment 2 bases; nucleotides outside the gene matches: 1. Germline-derived CDR1 and CDR2 are ENHRY and SYGVKD. CDR3 size: 14 residues. CDR3 sequence reads: CAISGLAGTYEQYF. The CDR3 DNA sequence: TGTGCCATCAGTGGACTAGCGGGGACCTACGAGCAGTACTTC.

The chain joins TRBV27 to TRBJ1-4; the match to TRBD1 covers 9 bases. Trimming took 3 bases from V and 8 from J; bases not matched to a gene: 13. The CDR3 is 17 amino acids. Germline assignment: CDR1 MNHEY and CDR2 SMNVEV (reference sequence). CDR3 region: CASSFMGQGGRVEKLFF. CDR3 DNA sequence: TGTGCCAGCAGTTTTATGGGACAGGGAGGGCGGGTGGAAAAACTGTTTTTT.